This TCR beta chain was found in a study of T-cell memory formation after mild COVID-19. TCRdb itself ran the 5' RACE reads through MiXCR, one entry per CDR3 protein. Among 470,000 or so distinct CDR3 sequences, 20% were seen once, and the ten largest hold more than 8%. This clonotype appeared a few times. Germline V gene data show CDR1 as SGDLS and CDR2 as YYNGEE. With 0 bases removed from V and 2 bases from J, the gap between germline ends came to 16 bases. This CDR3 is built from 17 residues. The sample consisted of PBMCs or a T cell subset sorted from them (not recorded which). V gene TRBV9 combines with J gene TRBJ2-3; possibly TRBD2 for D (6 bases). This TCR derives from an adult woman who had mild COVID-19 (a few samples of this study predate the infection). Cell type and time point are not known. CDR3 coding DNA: TGTGCCAGCAGCGTAGGGTCTGGAGGGCGGTTCACAGATACGCAGTATTTT. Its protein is CASSVGSGGRFTDTQYF.